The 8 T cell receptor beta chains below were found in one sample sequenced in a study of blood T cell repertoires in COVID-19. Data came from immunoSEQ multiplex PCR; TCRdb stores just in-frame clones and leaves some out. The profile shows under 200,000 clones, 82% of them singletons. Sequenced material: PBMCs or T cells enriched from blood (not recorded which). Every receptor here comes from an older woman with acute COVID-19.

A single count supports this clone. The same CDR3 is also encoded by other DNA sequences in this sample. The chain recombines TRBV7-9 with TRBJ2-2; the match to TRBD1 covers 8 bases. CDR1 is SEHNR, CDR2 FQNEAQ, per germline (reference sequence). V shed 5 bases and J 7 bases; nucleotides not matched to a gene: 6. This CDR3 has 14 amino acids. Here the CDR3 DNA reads TGTGCCAGCAGCCCCGGACAGGGTCTCGGGGAGCTGTTTTTT. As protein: CASSPGQGLGELFF.

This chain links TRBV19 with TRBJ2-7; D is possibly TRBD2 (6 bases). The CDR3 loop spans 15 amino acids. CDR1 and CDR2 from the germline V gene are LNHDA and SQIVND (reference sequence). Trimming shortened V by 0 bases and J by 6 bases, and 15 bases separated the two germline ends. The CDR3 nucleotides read TGTGCCAGTAGTATAGACCGACTAGAGGGGCTCGAGCAGTACTTC. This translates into CASSIDRLEGLEQYF.

The CDR3 DNA follows: TGTGCCAGCAGCTTGACATCCCAGGGGGCGAACACTGAAGCTTTCTTT. This translates into CASSLTSQGANTEAFF. The chain recombines TRBV7-8 with TRBJ1-1, with 8 nucleotides matching TRBD1. This CDR3 is 16 amino acids long. V dropped 3 bases and J dropped 1; count of bases not matched to a gene: 7. The germline V gene has CDR1 SGHVS and CDR2 FQNEAQ.

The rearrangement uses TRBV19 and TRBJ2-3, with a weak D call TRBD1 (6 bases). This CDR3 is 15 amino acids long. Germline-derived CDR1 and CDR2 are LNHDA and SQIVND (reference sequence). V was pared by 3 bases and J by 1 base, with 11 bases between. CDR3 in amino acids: CASSMGNRGTDTQYF. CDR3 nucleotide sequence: TGTGCCAGTAGTATGGGGAACAGGGGCACAGATACGCAGTATTTT.

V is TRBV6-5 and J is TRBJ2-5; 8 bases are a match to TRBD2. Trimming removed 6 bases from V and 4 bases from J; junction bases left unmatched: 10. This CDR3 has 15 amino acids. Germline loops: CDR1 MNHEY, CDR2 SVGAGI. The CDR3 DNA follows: TGTGCCAGCAGAGATAGCGGGATGGATGGAGAGACCCAGTACTTC. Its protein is CASRDSGMDGETQYF.

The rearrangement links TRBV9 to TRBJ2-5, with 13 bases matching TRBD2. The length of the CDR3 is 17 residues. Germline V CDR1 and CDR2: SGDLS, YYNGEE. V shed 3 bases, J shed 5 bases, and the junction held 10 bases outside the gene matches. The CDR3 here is CASSATSGGAVGETQYF. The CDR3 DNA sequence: TGTGCCAGCAGCGCCACTAGCGGGGGGGCGGTCGGGGAGACCCAGTACTTC. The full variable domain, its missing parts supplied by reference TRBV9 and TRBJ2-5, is DSGVTQTPKHLITATGQRVTLRCSPRSGDLSVYWYQQSLDQGLQFLIQYYNGEERAKGNILERFSAQQFPDLHSELNLSSLELGDSALYFCASSATSGGAVGETQYFGPGTRLLVL.

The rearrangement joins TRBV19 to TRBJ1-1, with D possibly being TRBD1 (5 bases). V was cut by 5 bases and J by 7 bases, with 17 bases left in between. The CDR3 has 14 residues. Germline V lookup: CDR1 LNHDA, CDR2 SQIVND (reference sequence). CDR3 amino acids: CASSFSGGANEAFF. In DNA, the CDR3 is TGTGCCAGTAGTTTTTCGGGGGGAGCTAATGAAGCTTTCTTT.

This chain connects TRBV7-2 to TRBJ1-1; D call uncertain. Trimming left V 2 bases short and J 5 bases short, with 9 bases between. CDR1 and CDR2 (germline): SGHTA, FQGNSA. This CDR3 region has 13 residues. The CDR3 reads CASSLRERTEAFF. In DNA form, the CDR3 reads TGTGCCAGCAGCTTACGGGAGAGAACTGAAGCTTTCTTT.